A selection of T cell receptor beta chains follows, all from one sample in a study of blood T cells in healthy people across ages. Each CDR3 protein is one row after TCRdb ran MiXCR on the 5' RACE reads. The sample contains about 1.4 million distinct CDR3 sequences, 45% to 70% of which appear only once. Sequencing was performed on blood. The origin of the receptors is a man younger than 35 in good health. Both conserved end residues are part of each CDR3. The order of the fields is V gene, D gene, J gene, clone size, CDR3 protein, CDR3 DNA. D genes are given only for firm matches. Where a row states a size, it is once, few, many or the class of an expanded clone; other rows omit it.

V: TRBV10-3; D: -; J: TRBJ2-3; size: -; CDR3: CAISESPDSSTDTQYF; DNA: TGTGCCATCAGTGAGTCGCCGGACTCTAGCACAGATACGCAGTATTTT
V: TRBV20-1; D: TRBD2; J: TRBJ2-7; size: -; CDR3: CSARPTQRLAGLIYEQYF; DNA: TGCAGTGCTAGACCCACCCAGAGACTAGCGGGCTTGATCTACGAGCAGTACTTC
V: TRBV29-1; D: -; J: TRBJ2-7; size: -; CDR3: CSVEGIQSSYNEQYF; DNA: TGCAGCGTTGAGGGCATACAGAGCTCCTACAATGAGCAGTACTTC
V: TRBV12-3/TRBV12-4; D: TRBD1; J: TRBJ2-3; size: once; CDR3: CASTETGDGKSTQYF; DNA: TGTGCCAGCACCGAAACAGGGGATGGAAAGTCCACGCAGTATTTT
V: TRBV20-1; D: TRBD2; J: TRBJ2-7; size: -; CDR3: CSARGKAGGPFEQYF; DNA: TGCAGTGCTAGAGGGAAAGCGGGGGGCCCCTTTGAGCAGTACTTC
V: TRBV3-1; D: TRBD1; J: TRBJ1-1; size: -; CDR3: CASSLWTGLLSTEAFF; DNA: TGTGCCAGCAGCCTCTGGACAGGGTTGCTTAGCACTGAAGCTTTCTTT
V: TRBV7-8; D: -; J: TRBJ2-7; size: -; CDR3: CASSPDYGTYEQYF; DNA: TGTGCCAGCAGCCCCGACTACGGAACCTACGAGCAGTACTTC
V: TRBV28; D: TRBD1; J: TRBJ1-2; size: -; CDR3: CASSRLRRGGAYGCTF; DNA: TGTGCCAGCAGTCGCTTGCGGCGAGGGGGCGCCTATGGCTGCACCTTC
V: TRBV28; D: TRBD1; J: TRBJ2-7; size: -; CDR3: CASSSLSQGARWVPYEQYF; DNA: TGTGCCAGCAGCTCCCTTTCCCAGGGGGCGAGGTGGGTCCCCTACGAGCAGTACTTC
V: TRBV6-5; D: TRBD1; J: TRBJ1-4; size: few; CDR3: CASSQDRVDEKLFF; DNA: TGTGCCAGCAGTCAAGACAGGGTCGATGAAAAACTGTTTTTT
V: TRBV10-3; D: TRBD2; J: TRBJ2-1; size: -; CDR3: CAISDGRGGGYNEQFF; DNA: TGTGCCATCAGTGACGGTCGCGGGGGAGGGTACAATGAGCAGTTCTTC
V: TRBV29-1; D: -; J: TRBJ2-1; size: -; CDR3: CSVDGRVFREQFF; DNA: TGCAGCGTTGATGGCAGGGTCTTCAGAGAGCAGTTCTTC
V: TRBV20-1; D: TRBD1; J: TRBJ2-7; size: -; CDR3: CSAREQGGLTYEQYF; DNA: TGCAGTGCTAGAGAACAGGGGGGATTAACCTACGAGCAGTACTTC
V: TRBV2; D: -; J: TRBJ2-6; size: -; CDR3: CASSGDLFASGANVLTF; DNA: TGTGCCAGCAGTGGCGACCTTTTCGCCTCTGGGGCCAACGTCCTGACTTTC
V: TRBV20-1; D: -; J: TRBJ2-7; size: -; CDR3: CSARGRNEQYF; DNA: TGCAGTGCTAGGGGGAGGAACGAGCAGTACTTC